A single sample is the source of the 2 T cell receptor beta chains below, sequenced in a study of OX40 agonist ivuxolimab in advanced cancers. Sequencing was performed with immunoSEQ multiplex PCR; in TCRdb, only in-frame clones are kept and a portion is missing. Of 30,000 to 45,000 clones listed, more than 65% are singletons. Sample: CD4+ or CD8+ T cells sorted from blood, taken in a trial of the OX40 agonist ivuxolimab. Receptor source: an adult with an advanced solid tumor such as melanoma, head and neck, liver or kidney cancer.

This CDR3 reads CSVASGLAVPLQETQYF. DNA of the CDR3: TGCAGCGTAGCTTCGGGACTAGCGGTGCCACTTCAAGAGACCCAGTACTTC. The chain employs TRBV29-1 and TRBJ2-5; TRBD2 aligns across 11 bases. This CDR3 spans 17 amino acids. The trim removed 6 bases at V and 2 bases at J, leaving 14 bases unmatched. Germline V gives CDR1 SQVTM, CDR2 ANQGSEA.

V and J are TRBV6-1 and TRBJ1-4; 8 nucleotides match TRBD1. J was trimmed by 8 bases and V by 7 bases; bases with no gene match: 6. This CDR3 has 13 residues. The germline V gene encodes CDR1 MNHNS and CDR2 SASEGT. CDR3 nucleotide sequence: TGTGCCAGCACCGGGACAGGCAGGGAAAAACTGTTTTTT. Translation gives CASTGTGREKLFF.